This T cell receptor (beta chain) was sequenced in a study of response to subunit inactivated influenza vaccine. TCRdb reprocessed the RT-PCR reads with MiXCR, giving one entry per CDR3 protein. Among under 200,000 distinct CDR3 sequences, less than 15% were seen once, and the ten largest hold around 28%. Notes on the study in general: Authors suggested seasonal influenza vaccinations each recruit few new T cells.

This clonotype appeared a few times. Antigen: not known. V gave up 5 bases and J gave up 4 bases, with 14 bases separating them. The CDR3 runs 14 residues. Germline values: CDR1 MNHEY, CDR2 SVGEGT. These data were likewise used in another study, on T cells expressing NK-cell markers. As that report states: Synthesis of TCR beta cDNA relied on 5'RACE template switching carrying UMIs. Seven donors tested HCMV-seropositive and one tested seronegative among the eight sequenced. Each of 6 or 7 donors carried dominant NKG2C+ clonotypes accounting for about 1.0-7.0% of CD8+ T cells. Researchers report these clonotypes also headed the CD3+CD56-NKG2C+ fraction in a handful of donors.

The sample consisted of CD8+ T cells sorted from PBMCs, taken 12 days after vaccination. This TCR was recovered from a man in his forties or fifties who received an inactivated influenza vaccine. The chain joins TRBV6-2 or TRBV6-3 to TRBJ1-2, with D tentatively TRBD1 (5 bases). The CDR3 nucleotides are TGTGCCAGCAGTCAAGCAGGGAGCGGCTATGGCTACACCTTC. Amino acid sequence: CASSQAGSGYGYTF.